The present entry profiles one T cell receptor (beta chain) with its context. Its antigen is currently unknown. The CDR3 is made up of 15 amino acids. Losses at the gene ends were 6 bases for V and 5 bases for J; bases not matched to a gene: 12. CDR1 MNHEY and CDR2 SMNVEV come from the germline V gene (reference sequence). The sample originates from a study of response to subunit inactivated influenza vaccine. General study points: Only a handful of new T cells, the authors suggested, are recruited with each seasonal influenza vaccination.

TCRdb re-called the RT-PCR reads through MiXCR, storing one row per CDR3 protein. The sample comprises about 190,000 distinct CDR3 sequences, around 15% of which are singletons, and 26% rests with the top ten. This specimen consisted of CD8+ T cells sorted from PBMCs, obtained around 5 days after vaccination. This chain links TRBV27 with TRBJ2-7; TRBD1 agrees at 8 bases. The TCR sequence derives from a man aged 50 or older who received an inactivated influenza vaccine. Here the CDR3 DNA reads TGTGCCAGCAGCTTACAGGGGGAAATGATCCACGAGCAGTACTTC. Its translation: CASSLQGEMIHEQYF.